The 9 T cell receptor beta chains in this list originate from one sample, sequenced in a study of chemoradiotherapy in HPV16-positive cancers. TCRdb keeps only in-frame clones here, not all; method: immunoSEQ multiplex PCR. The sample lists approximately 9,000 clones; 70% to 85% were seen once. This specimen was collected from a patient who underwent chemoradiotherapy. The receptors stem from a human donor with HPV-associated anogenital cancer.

Here the CDR3 DNA reads TGTGCCAGCAGCTTAGTCGCTGGTCGGGAGACCCAGTACTTC. Protein: CASSLVAGRETQYF. The chain employs TRBV7-9 and TRBJ2-5; D remains unclear. The V end was cut by 1 base, the J end by 5 bases, with 11 bases between. The CDR3 spans 14 residues. CDR1 is SEHNR and CDR2 is FQNEAQ in the germline V gene (reference sequence).

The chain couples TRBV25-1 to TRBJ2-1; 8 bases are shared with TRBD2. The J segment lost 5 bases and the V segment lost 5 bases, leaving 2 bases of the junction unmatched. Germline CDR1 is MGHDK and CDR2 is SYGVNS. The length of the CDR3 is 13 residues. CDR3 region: CASSRLANNEQFF. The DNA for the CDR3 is TGTGCCAGCAGTCGACTAGCGAACAATGAGCAGTTCTTC.

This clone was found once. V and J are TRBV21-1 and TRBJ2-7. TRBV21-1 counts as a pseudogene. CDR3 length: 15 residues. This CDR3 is CASSKGLGGGLEQYF. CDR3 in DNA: TGTGCCAGCAGCAAAGGCCTGGGAGGGGGCCTCGAGCAGTACTTC.

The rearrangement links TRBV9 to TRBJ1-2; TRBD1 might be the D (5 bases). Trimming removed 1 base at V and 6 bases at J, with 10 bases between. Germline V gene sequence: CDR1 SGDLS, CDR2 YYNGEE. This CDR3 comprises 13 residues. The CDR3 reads CASSVTGTDGYTF. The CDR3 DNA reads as TGTGCCAGCAGCGTAACCGGGACGGATGGCTACACCTTC.

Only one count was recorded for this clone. The CDR3 sequence: CSAFAGSGTEAFF. DNA of the CDR3: TGCAGCGCTTTCGCAGGGTCCGGCACTGAAGCTTTCTTT. The chain links TRBV29-1 to TRBJ1-1; D perhaps matches TRBD1 (5 bases). CDR1 SQVTM and CDR2 ANQGSEA come from the germline V gene. The length of the CDR3 is 13 residues. Trimming took off 7 bases at V and 4 bases at J, with 16 bases between the two ends.

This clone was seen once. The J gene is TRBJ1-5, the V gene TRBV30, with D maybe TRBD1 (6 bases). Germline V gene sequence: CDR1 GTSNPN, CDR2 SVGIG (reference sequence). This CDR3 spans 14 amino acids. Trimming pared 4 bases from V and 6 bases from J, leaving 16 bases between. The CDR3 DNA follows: TGTGCCTGGACTTCAAAGGGGGGGTTTCAGCCCCAGCATTTT. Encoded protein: CAWTSKGGFQPQHF. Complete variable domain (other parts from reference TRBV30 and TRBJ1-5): SQTIHQWPATLVQPVGSPLSLECTVEGTSNPNLYWYRQAAGRGLQLLFYSVGIGQISSEVPQNLSASRPQDRQFILSSKKLLLSDSGFYLCAWTSKGGFQPQHFGDGTRLSIL.

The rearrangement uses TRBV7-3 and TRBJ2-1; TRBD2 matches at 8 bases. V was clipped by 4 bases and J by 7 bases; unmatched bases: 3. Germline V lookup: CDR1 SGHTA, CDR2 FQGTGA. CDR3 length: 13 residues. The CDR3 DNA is TGTGCCAGCAGCTCAGGACTAGCTAATGAGCAGTTCTTC. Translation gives CASSSGLANEQFF.

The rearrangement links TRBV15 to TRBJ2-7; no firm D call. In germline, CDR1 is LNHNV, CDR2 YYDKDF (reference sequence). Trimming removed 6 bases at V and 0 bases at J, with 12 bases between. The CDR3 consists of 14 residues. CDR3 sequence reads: CATSTARSSYEQYF. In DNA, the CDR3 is TGTGCCACCAGTACCGCGAGGAGCTCCTACGAGCAGTACTTC.

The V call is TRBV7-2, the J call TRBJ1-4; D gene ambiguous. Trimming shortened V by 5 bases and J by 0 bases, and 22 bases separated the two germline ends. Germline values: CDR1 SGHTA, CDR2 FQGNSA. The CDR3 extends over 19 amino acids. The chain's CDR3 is CASSRLPHNRRATNEKLFF. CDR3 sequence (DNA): TGTGCCAGCAGCCGGCTCCCCCACAATCGAAGAGCAACTAATGAAAAACTGTTTTTT.